Sequencing of this T cell receptor beta chain was carried out in a study of OX40 agonist ivuxolimab in advanced cancers. Study-wide background: Patients with hepatocellular carcinoma, melanoma, renal cell or head and neck cancer made up the dose-escalation patients. Whole-study results and caveats: In general, CD8+ T cells held more expanded clones than CD4+ did, on average. CD4+ and CD8+ blood T cells expanded clonally by week 6 at 0.1 to 3.0 mg/kg.

TCRdb's copy holds only in-frame clones and misses some; the assay was immunoSEQ multiplex PCR. The sample has 40,000 to 50,000 clones; more than 80% are singletons. Details on this clone: Its matching antigen is unknown.

The CDR3 runs 13 residues. Germline CDR1 reads MNHEY; CDR2 reads SVGAGI. V was clipped by 6 bases and J by 8 bases, with 16 bases between them. The sequence came from an adult with an advanced solid tumor such as melanoma, head and neck, liver or kidney cancer. The source was CD4+ or CD8+ T cells sorted from blood, collected in a trial of the OX40 agonist ivuxolimab. The V and J genes are TRBV6-5 and TRBJ1-2; D is unresolved. CDR3 nucleotides: TGTGCCAGCAGGGATGGAGTCAAGGGCGGCTACACCTTC. It encodes CASRDGVKGGYTF.